This T cell receptor beta chain is drawn from a study of Tregs in tolerant kidney transplant recipients. In the case of this clone: Its cognate antigen is unknown.

General study findings and limits: Expanding Tregs on activated donor B cells appeared to best identify donor-specific TCRbeta clones. Antigen-driven expansion was suggested because donor-specific Tregs expanded more than all Tregs in tolerant patients.

With 2 bases removed from V and 7 bases from J, the gap between germline ends came to 11 bases. This CDR3 is 14 amino acids long. CDR1 is KGHSH, CDR2 LQKENI, per germline. Sequencing was performed with immunoSEQ multiplex PCR; in TCRdb, only in-frame clones are kept and a portion is missing. This sample carries about 83,000 clones, nearly 98% of them seen once, and the ten largest clones take 0.55% to 0.6%. This chain joins TRBV18 and TRBJ1-4; the D gene is possibly TRBD1 (6 bases). The starting material was CD4+ T cells from blood, obtained before the transplant. This TCR was recovered from a human donor who received a combined kidney and bone marrow transplant. The CDR3 bases are TGTGCCAGCTCACCAGGTGGCAGGGGTGAAAAACTGTTTTTT. This translates into CASSPGGRGEKLFF.